What follows are 11 T cell receptor beta chains derived from one specimen sequenced in a study of T cell responses to AZD1222 COVID-19 vaccine. Sequencing used immunoSEQ multiplex PCR; TCRdb keeps in-frame clones, though not all of them. The sample carries more than 80,000 clones, approximately 91% recorded once. The sequencing used peripheral blood, collected on day 0 of AZD1222 vaccination. The source of these receptors is an adult in good health.

This clone was recorded once. The CDR3 here is CAISGQGKENDGYTF. The DNA of the CDR3 is TGTGCCATCAGTGGACAGGGGAAAGAGAACGATGGCTACACCTTC. This chain connects TRBV10-3 to TRBJ1-2; 8 bases match TRBD1. J was trimmed by 6 bases and V by 4 bases; bases with no gene match: 10. This CDR3 is 15 amino acids long. CDR1 ENHRY and CDR2 SYGVKD come from the germline V gene.

The J gene is TRBJ1-6, the V gene TRBV7-2; no definite D call. V was cut by 1 base and J by 7 bases, with 11 bases left in between. The CDR3 consists of 15 residues. Germline V lookup: CDR1 SGHTA, CDR2 FQGNSA. The CDR3 reads CASSLGEVRNSPLHF. Written as DNA, the CDR3 is TGTGCCAGCAGCTTAGGTGAGGTCAGAAATTCACCCCTCCACTTT.

V is TRBV11-1 and J is TRBJ2-5, with 13 positions matching TRBD2. CDR1 is SGHAT and CDR2 is FQDESV in the germline V gene (reference sequence). The CDR3 contains 16 residues. Losses at the gene ends were 1 base for V and 2 bases for J; bases not matched to a gene: 1. CDR3 nucleotides: TGTGCCAGCAGCTTAGGACTAGCGGGGGGTCAAGAGACCCAGTACTTC. Its translation is CASSLGLAGGQETQYF.

The rearrangement joins TRBV2 to TRBJ2-1; D is uncertain. With 4 bases removed from V and 6 bases from J, the gap between germline ends came to 4 bases. CDR1 and CDR2 from the germline V gene are SNHLY and FYNNEI. The length of the CDR3 is 11 residues. DNA for the CDR3: TGTGCCAGCAGTGTGGTCAATGAGCAGTTCTTC. Translation: CASSVVNEQFF.

This clone was seen only a few times. The chain joins TRBV30 to TRBJ1-3, with TRBD1 matching 7 bases. CDR3 length: 14 amino acids. After removal of 7 bases from V and 1 base from J, the junction contained 7 bases not matched to a gene. Germline V lookup: CDR1 GTSNPN, CDR2 SVGIG (reference sequence). CDR3 amino acids: CALRQGNSGNTIYF. CDR3 sequence (DNA): TGTGCCTTGAGACAGGGAAATTCTGGAAACACCATATATTTT.

V usage is TRBV28 and J usage is TRBJ1-1; TRBD1 aligns across 7 bases. J was trimmed by 4 bases and V by 5 bases; bases with no gene match: 13. Germline lookup yields CDR1 MDHEN and CDR2 SYDVKM. The CDR3 is 16 residues long. Here the CDR3 reads CASSTPTQGLSTEAFF. Written as DNA, the CDR3 is TGTGCCAGCAGTACCCCCACACAGGGGCTGAGCACTGAAGCTTTCTTT.

This clone appeared once. The chain joins TRBV5-1 to TRBJ2-2, with 11 bases that match TRBD1. The junction had 7 bases not matched to a gene; V was cut back by 4 bases and J by 5 bases. The V gene's germline CDR1 is SGHRS and CDR2 YFSETQ. This CDR3 is 16 amino acids long. The CDR3 loop is CASSPRTGGKTGELFF. CDR3 DNA sequence: TGCGCCAGCAGCCCCAGGACAGGGGGCAAGACCGGGGAGCTGTTTTTT.

The V gene is TRBV2, the J gene TRBJ1-2; TRBD1 aligns across 9 bases. Germline V gives CDR1 SNHLY, CDR2 FYNNEI. The length of the CDR3 is 12 residues. The V and J ends lost 6 bases and 4 bases, in that order; junction bases with no gene match: 0. CDR3 sequence: CASRDRGYGYTF. CDR3 nucleotides: TGTGCCAGCAGGGACAGGGGCTATGGCTACACCTTC.

This chain's CDR3 is CASSSGGGLGTEAFF. In DNA form, the CDR3 reads TGTGCCAGCAGCTCCGGAGGGGGCTTGGGCACTGAAGCTTTCTTT. The chain links TRBV11-2 to TRBJ1-1, with TRBD1 matching 7 bases. The germline V gene has CDR1 SGHAT and CDR2 FQNNGV. J lost 4 bases, V lost 4 bases, and 9 bases had no gene match. The CDR3 is 15 residues long.

The CDR3 here is CASSQGAGKYYNEQFF. CDR3 sequence (DNA): TGTGCCAGCAGCCAAGGGGCAGGGAAGTATTACAATGAGCAGTTCTTC. The V gene is TRBV4-2, the J gene TRBJ2-1; the D gene is possibly TRBD1 (5 bases). Germline V lookup: CDR1 LGHNA, CDR2 YNFKEQ. There are 16 residues in the CDR3. With 1 base removed from V and 4 bases from J, the gap between germline ends came to 14 bases.

The V gene is TRBV28, the J gene TRBJ1-1; D may be TRBD1 (6 bases). Per the germline V gene, CDR1 is MDHEN and CDR2 is SYDVKM. The length of the CDR3 is 13 residues. Trimming pared 10 bases from V and 13 bases from J, leaving 25 bases between. The CDR3 DNA is TGTGCCACCTGGACAACAAACAGGGAATCGGGTTTCTTT. This codes for CATWTTNRESGFF.